This T cell receptor beta chain was sequenced for a study of shared clonotypes between healthy human individuals. Nashville, Tennessee was home to all donors, who were Caucasian adults. TCRdb keeps only in-frame clones here, not all; method: immunoSEQ multiplex PCR. Seen here are approximately 510,000 clones, about four fifths observed once, and the top ten hold 13%. The V and J ends lost 0 bases and 11 bases respectively, with 9 bases between them. CDR1 and CDR2 (germline): SGDLS, YYNGEE. The CDR3 has 12 amino acids. The sequence came from a middle-aged woman in good health. Some clones in this sample may be carry-over from other donors' samples. The sequenced sample consisted of PBMCs. V is TRBV9 and J is TRBJ2-1; D gene uncertain. CDR3 DNA: TGTGCCAGCAGCGTAGTGCCGGAGAAGCAGTTCTTC. Translation gives CASSVVPEKQFF.